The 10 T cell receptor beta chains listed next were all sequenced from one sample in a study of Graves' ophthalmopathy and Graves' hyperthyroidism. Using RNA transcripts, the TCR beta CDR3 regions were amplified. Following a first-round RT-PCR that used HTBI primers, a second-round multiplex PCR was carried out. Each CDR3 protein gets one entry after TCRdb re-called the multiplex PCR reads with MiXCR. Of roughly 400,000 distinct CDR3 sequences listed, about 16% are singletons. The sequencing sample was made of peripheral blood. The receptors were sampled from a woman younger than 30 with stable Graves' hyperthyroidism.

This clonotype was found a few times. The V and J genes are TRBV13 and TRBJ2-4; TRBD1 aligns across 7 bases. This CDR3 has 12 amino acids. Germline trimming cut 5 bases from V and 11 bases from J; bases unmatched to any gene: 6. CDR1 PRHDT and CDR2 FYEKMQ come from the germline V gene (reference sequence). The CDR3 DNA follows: TGTGCCAGCAGCGAGAGACAGGGCGTTCAGTACTTC. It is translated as CASSERQGVQYF.

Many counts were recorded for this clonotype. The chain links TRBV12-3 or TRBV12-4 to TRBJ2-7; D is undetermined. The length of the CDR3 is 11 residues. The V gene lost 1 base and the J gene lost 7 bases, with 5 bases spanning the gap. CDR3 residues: CASSLGREQYF. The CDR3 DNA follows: TGTGCCAGCAGTTTAGGAAGGGAGCAGTACTTC.

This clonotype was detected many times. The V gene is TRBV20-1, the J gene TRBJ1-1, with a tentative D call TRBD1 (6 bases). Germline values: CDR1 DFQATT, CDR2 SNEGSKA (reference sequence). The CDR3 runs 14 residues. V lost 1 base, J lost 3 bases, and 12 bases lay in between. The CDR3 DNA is TGCAGTGCTAGAGTGGGGGGGCAGTACACTGAAGCTTTCTTT. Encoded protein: CSARVGGQYTEAFF.

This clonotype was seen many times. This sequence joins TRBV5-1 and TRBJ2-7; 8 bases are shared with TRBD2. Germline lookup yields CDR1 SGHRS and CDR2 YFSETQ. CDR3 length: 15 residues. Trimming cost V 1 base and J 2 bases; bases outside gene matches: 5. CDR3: CASSLYLAGTYEQYF. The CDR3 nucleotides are TGCGCCAGCAGCTTGTATCTAGCGGGTACCTACGAGCAGTACTTC.

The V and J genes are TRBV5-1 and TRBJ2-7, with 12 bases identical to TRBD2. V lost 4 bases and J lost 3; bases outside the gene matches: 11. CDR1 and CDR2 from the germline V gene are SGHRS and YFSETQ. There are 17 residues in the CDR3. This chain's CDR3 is CASSPLRTSGDFYEQYF. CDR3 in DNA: TGCGCCAGCAGCCCCCTTAGGACTAGCGGGGACTTCTACGAGCAGTACTTC.

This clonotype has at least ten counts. The chain's CDR3 is CAAGHNYGYTF. Here the CDR3 DNA reads TGTGCCGCGGGACACAACTATGGCTACACCTTC. V and J are TRBV6-1 and TRBJ1-2; possible D gene TRBD1, 6 bases. The ends were cut back, 11 bases at V and 2 bases at J, with 9 bases in the middle. CDR1 MNHNS and CDR2 SASEGT come from the germline V gene. This CDR3 is built from 11 residues.

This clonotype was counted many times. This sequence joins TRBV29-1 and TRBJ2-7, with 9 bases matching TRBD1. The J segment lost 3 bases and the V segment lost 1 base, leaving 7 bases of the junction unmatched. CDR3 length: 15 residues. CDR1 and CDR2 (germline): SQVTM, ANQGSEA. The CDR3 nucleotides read TGCAGCGTTGAAGTCGGGACAGGGAGGGGCTACGAGCAGTACTTC. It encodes CSVEVGTGRGYEQYF.

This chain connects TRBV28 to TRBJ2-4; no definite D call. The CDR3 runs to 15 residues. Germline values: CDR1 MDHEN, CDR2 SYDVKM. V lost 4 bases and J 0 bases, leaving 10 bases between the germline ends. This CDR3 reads CASSSLGIAKNIQYF. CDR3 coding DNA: TGTGCCAGCAGTTCCCTCGGAATAGCCAAAAACATTCAGTACTTC.

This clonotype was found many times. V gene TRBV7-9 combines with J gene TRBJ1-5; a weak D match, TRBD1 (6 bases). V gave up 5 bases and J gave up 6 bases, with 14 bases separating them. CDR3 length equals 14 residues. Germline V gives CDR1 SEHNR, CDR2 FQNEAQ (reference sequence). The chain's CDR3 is CASSRGTSGQPQHF. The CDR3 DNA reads TGTGCCAGCAGCCGGGGGACATCGGGTCAGCCCCAGCATTTT. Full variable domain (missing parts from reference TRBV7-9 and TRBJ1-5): DTGVSQNPRHKITKRGQNVTFRCDPISEHNRLYWYRQTLGQGPEFLTYFQNEAQLEKSRLLSDRFSAERPKGSFSTLEIQRTEQGDSAMYLCASSRGTSGQPQHFGDGTRLSIL.

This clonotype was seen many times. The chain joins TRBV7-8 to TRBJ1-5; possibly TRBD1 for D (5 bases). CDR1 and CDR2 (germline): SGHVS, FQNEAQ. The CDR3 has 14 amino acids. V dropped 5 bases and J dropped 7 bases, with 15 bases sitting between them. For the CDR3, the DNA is TGTGCCAGCAGCCCTCCCGGAGACAGACAGCCCCAGCATTTT. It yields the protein CASSPPGDRQPQHF.